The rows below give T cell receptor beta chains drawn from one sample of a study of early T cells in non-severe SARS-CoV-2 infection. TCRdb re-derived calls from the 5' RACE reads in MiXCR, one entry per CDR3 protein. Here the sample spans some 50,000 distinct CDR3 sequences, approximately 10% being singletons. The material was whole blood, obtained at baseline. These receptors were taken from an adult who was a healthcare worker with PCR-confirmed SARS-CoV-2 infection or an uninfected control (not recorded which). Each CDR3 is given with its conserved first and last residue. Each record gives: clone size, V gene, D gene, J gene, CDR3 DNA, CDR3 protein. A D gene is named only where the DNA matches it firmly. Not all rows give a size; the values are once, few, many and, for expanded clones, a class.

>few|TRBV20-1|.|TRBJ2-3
TGCAGTGCGCTAAGCGGGCCCCAAACCTTCACAGATACGCAGTATTTT
CSALSGPQTFTDTQYF
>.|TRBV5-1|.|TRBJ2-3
TGCGCCAGCAGCTTGGGCGTCAGACTAGATACGCAGTATTTT
CASSLGVRLDTQYF
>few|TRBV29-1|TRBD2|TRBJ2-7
TGCAGCGTCAGAGCGGGGAGAGAGCAGTACTTC
CSVRAGREQYF
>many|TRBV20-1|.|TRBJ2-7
TGCAGTGCTAACCACCTGGGTGCTTGGGGTGGAGAGCAGTACTTC
CSANHLGAWGGEQYF
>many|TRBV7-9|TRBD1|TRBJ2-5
TGTGCCAGCAGCCCACCCGCACGGACAGGGCAGGAGACCCAGTACTTC
CASSPPARTGQETQYF
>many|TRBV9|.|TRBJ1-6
TGTGCCAGCAGCCCAAGTGGGGGGGCGGGATCACCCCTCCACTTT
CASSPSGGAGSPLHF
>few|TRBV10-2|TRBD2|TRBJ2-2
TGCGCCAGCAGTGAGCCAGGAGCTAGCGGGGGTACCGGGGAGCTGTTTTTT
CASSEPGASGGTGELFF
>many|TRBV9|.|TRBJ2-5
TGTGCCAGCAGCTACGAAGACAGCTGGGGAGAGACCCAGTACTTC
CASSYEDSWGETQYF
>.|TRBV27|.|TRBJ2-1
TGTGCCAGCAGTTTAAGTAGCAATGAGCAGTTCTTC
CASSLSSNEQFF
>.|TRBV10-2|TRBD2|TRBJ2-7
TGCGCCAGCGGGCCCCTGGGCCTAGCGGGAACCTACGAGCAGTACTTC
CASGPLGLAGTYEQYF
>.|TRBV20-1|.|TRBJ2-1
TGCAGTGCGGACGCTCGGACAGAAAACTCTTACAATGAGCAGTTCTTC
CSADARTENSYNEQFF
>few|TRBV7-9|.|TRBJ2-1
TGTGCCAGCAGCTTAGCACAGGGATCCTACAATGAGCAGTTCTTC
CASSLAQGSYNEQFF
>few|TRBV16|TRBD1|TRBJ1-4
TGTGCCAGCAGCCTCTCGGCCGGGACAGGGGACGATAAACTGTTTTTT
CASSLSAGTGDDKLFF
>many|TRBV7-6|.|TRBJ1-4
TGTGCCAGCAGCTACGGACAGCCGGGGGGTGAAAAACTGTTTTTT
CASSYGQPGGEKLFF
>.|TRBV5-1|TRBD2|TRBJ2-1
TGCGCCAGCAGTCCGGGACTAGCGGGAGTCGATGAGCAGTTCTTC
CASSPGLAGVDEQFF
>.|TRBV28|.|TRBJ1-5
TGTGCCAGCAGTTTAAACAGGTACAATCAGCCCCAGCATTTT
CASSLNRYNQPQHF
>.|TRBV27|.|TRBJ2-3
.
CASSWGAGARTYF
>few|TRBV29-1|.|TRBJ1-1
TGCAGCGTCGCCTGGCCCCTGGGGACTGAAGCTTTCTTT
CSVAWPLGTEAFF
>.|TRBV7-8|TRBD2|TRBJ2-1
TGTGCCAGCAGCAACCAGCGGGAGTTGTTCAATGAGCAGTTCTTC
CASSNQRELFNEQFF
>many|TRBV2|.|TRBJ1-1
TGTGCCAGCAGTGTCCGGGCTGGGAACACTGAAGCTTTCTTT
CASSVRAGNTEAFF
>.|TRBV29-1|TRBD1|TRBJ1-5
TGCAGCGTTGCAGGGGGCGGGGATCAGCCCCAGCATTTT
CSVAGGGDQPQHF
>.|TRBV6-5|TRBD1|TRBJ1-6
TGTGCCAGCAGGACAGGGGCTATTTCACCCCTCCACTTT
CASRTGAISPLHF
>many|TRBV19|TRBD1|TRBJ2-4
TGTGCCAGTAGTTCTTCCCGGGACAGGGGCTTAGCCAAAAACATTCAGTACTTC
CASSSSRDRGLAKNIQYF
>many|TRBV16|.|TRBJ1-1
TGTGCCAGCAGCCCCACAAGGGGGGGGAACACTGAAGCTTTCTTT
CASSPTRGGNTEAFF
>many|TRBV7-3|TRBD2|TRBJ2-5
TGTGCCAGCAGCTTAAGCGGGAGGGTAGTTGCAGAGACCCAGTACTTC
CASSLSGRVVAETQYF
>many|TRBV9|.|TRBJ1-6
TGTGCCAGCAGCCTCCGGGACGGGAGCTCCTATAATTCACCCCTCCACTTT
CASSLRDGSSYNSPLHF
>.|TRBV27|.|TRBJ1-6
TGTGCCAGCAGTTTCGGGCAATATAATTCACCCCTCCACTTT
CASSFGQYNSPLHF
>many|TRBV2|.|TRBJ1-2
TGTGCCAGCAGCCCAGGATCCGGCTCTCGGGGCTACACCTTC
CASSPGSGSRGYTF
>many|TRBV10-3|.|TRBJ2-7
TGTGCCATCAGTGAGTCGGGTGGAGGGCGCCGCTACTTC
CAISESGGGRRYF
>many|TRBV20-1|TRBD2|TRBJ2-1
TGCAGTGCTAGAGATCTAGCGGGAGGGTCTTTGTACAATGAGCAGTTCTTC
CSARDLAGGSLYNEQFF
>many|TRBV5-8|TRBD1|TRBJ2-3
TGTGCCAGCAGCCAAGGACAGGCTAGCACAGATACGCAGTATTTT
CASSQGQASTDTQYF
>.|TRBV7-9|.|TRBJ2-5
TGTGCCAGCATTTGGGGGAACCTCCAAGAGACCCAGTACTTC
CASIWGNLQETQYF
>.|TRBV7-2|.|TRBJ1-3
TGTGCCAGCAGCTATGGAGGGGGGTCCGGAAACACCATATATTTT
CASSYGGGSGNTIYF
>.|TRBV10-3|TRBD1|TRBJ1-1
TGTGCCATCAGGGCCAGGGGGCTGGACACTGAAGCTTTCTTT
CAIRARGLDTEAFF
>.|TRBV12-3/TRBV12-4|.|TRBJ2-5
TGTGCCAGCAGGGGGCTCGAAGAGACCCAGTACTTC
CASRGLEETQYF
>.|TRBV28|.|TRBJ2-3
TGTGCCAGCAGCCCAGAAGCAGATACGCAGTATTTT
CASSPEADTQYF
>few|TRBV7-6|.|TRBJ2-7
TGTGCCAGCAGCTTAGCCCCTGGGTCCTACGAGCAGTACTTC
CASSLAPGSYEQYF
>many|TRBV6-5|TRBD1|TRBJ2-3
TGTGCCAGCAGTTACTCCACCGGGACAGGGGGAATCACAGATACGCAGTATTTT
CASSYSTGTGGITDTQYF
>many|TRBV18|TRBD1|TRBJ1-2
TGTGCCAGCTCAAACGTATCTCCGGGACAGGGAAGCTATGGCTACACCTTC
CASSNVSPGQGSYGYTF
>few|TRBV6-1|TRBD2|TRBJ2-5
TGTGCCAGCAGACTAGCGGGCCCCGGAGAGACCCAGTACTTC
CASRLAGPGETQYF
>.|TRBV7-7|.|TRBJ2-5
TGTGCTAGCAGCTCGTGGACGGGGATTGTGGAGACCCAGTACTTC
CASSSWTGIVETQYF
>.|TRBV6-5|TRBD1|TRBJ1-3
TGTGCCAGCAGCCAGGGGGCCACTGGAAACACCATATATTTT
CASSQGATGNTIYF
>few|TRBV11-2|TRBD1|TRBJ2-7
TGTGCCAGCAGGGAAGGACAGGGCGTCGACGAGCAGTACTTC
CASREGQGVDEQYF
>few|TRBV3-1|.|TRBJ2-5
TGTGCCAGCAGCCAAGGGGGAATAGAGACCCAGTACTTC
CASSQGGIETQYF
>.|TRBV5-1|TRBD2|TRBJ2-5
TGCGCCAGCAGTCCCGGGACTAGCGGGACGGAGACCCAGTACTTC
CASSPGTSGTETQYF
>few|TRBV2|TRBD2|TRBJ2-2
TGTGCCAGCAGTGAGGGCCTAGCGGGCACCGGGGAGCTGTTTTTT
CASSEGLAGTGELFF
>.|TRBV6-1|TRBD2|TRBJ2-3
TGTGCCAGCATCCAACTAGCGGGAGGAATAGATACGCAGTATTTT
CASIQLAGGIDTQYF
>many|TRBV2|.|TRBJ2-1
TGTGCCAGCAGTGAAGCTGTAGCGAGCTCCTACAATGAGCAGTTCTTC
CASSEAVASSYNEQFF
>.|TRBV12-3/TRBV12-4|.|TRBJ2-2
TGTGCCAGCAGTTCCCCACAGGGGGGGTCCGGGGAGCTGTTTTTT
CASSSPQGGSGELFF
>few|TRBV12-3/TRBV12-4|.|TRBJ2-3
TGTGCCAGCACCCGACGCAGAGATACGCAGTATTTT
CASTRRRDTQYF
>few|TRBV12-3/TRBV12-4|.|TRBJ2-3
TGTGCCAGCAGTTTCGCGACACATAGCACAGATACGCAGTATTTT
CASSFATHSTDTQYF
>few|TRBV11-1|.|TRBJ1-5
TGTGCCAGCAGCTTATCGACAGGTCTACTGTATAGCAATCAGCCCCAGCATTTT
CASSLSTGLLYSNQPQHF
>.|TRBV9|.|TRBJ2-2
TGTGCCAGCAGCGTAGAGACACCGAACACCGGGGAGCTGTTTTTT
CASSVETPNTGELFF